The 26 T cell receptor beta chains below come from one sample, sequenced in a study of CD4 T cells in relation to SARS-CoV-2 and coronaviruses. The method was immunoSEQ multiplex PCR; TCRdb's version includes in-frame clones alone and lacks a portion of them. The sample has more than 50,000 clones, roughly 85% seen once. Before the COVID-19 pandemic, during about 2011-2019, CD4+ T cells were taken from unexposed donors. The sample taken for sequencing was memory CD4+ T cells from PBMCs. These receptors were taken from a human donor in good health.

The chain combines TRBV2 with TRBJ1-5; D gene unclear. CDR1 is SNHLY, CDR2 FYNNEI, per germline. Trimming left V 1 base short and J 7 bases short, with 8 bases between. CDR3 length equals 13 residues. Here the CDR3 reads CASSEDPAQPQHF. CDR3 DNA sequence: TGTGCCAGCAGTGAAGATCCGGCCCAGCCCCAGCATTTT. The full variable domain, its missing parts supplied by reference TRBV2 and TRBJ1-5, is EPEVTQTPSHQVTQMGQEVILRCVPISNHLYFYWYRQILGQKVEFLVSFYNNEISEKSEIFDDQFSVERPDGSNFTLKIRSTKLEDSAMYFCASSEDPAQPQHFGDGTRLSIL.

The chain is built from TRBV5-8 and TRBJ2-1, with D unresolved. The CDR3 is made up of 15 amino acids. Germline-derived CDR1 and CDR2 are SGHTS and YDEGEE. Trimming removed 1 base at V and 7 bases at J, with 15 bases between. CDR3 sequence (DNA): TGTGCCAGCAGCTTGAGGACGATGGCTCGAAATGAGCAGTTCTTC. Translated, it gives CASSLRTMARNEQFF. Supplemented by reference TRBV5-8 and TRBJ2-1, the full variable domain reads EAGVTQSPTHLIKTRGQQATLRCSPISGHTSVYWYQQALGLGLQFLLWYDEGEERNRGNFPPRFSGRQFPNYSSELNVNALELEDSALYLCASSLRTMARNEQFFGPGTRLTVL.

This rearrangement joins TRBV14 to TRBJ2-5; 7 bases match TRBD2. V lost 6 bases to trimming and J lost 5 bases; unmatched junction nucleotides: 6. The germline V gene encodes CDR1 SGHDN and CDR2 FVKESK. The CDR3 has 13 amino acids. Written as DNA, the CDR3 is TGTGCCAGCAGTAGCGGGCCCTGGGAGACCCAGTACTTC. Encoded protein: CASSSGPWETQYF.

This chain uses TRBV7-8 with TRBJ2-5, with 7 nucleotides matching TRBD1. The CDR3 totals 14 residues. The trim removed 4 bases at V and 4 bases at J, leaving 6 bases unmatched. Germline lookup yields CDR1 SGHVS and CDR2 FQNEAQ. CDR3 DNA sequence: TGTGCCAGCAGCTATCCGACAGGGTCAGAGACCCAGTACTTC. Protein sequence: CASSYPTGSETQYF.

The V call is TRBV7-9, the J call TRBJ2-5, with D uncertain. Germline V gene data show CDR1 as SEHNR and CDR2 as FQNEAQ (reference sequence). CDR3 length equals 11 residues. V was pared by 5 bases and J by 5 bases, with 6 bases between. CDR3 region: CASSLWETQYF. CDR3 sequence (DNA): TGTGCCAGCAGCCTATGGGAGACCCAGTACTTC.

The chain links TRBV18 to TRBJ2-7; TRBD2 aligns across 12 bases. Per germline, CDR1 KGHSH and CDR2 LQKENI. The CDR3 runs 19 residues. Germline trimming cut 6 bases from V and 0 bases from J; bases unmatched to any gene: 15. The CDR3 sequence: CASSAGSTSGRVSSYEQYF. The CDR3 coding sequence is TGTGCCAGCTCGGCGGGGTCGACTAGCGGGAGAGTGTCCTCCTACGAGCAGTACTTC.

This clone has just one count. V gene TRBV30 combines with J gene TRBJ1-2; D call uncertain. Trimming took 1 base from V and 8 from J, leaving 17 bases between them. CDR3 length equals 14 residues. In germline, CDR1 is GTSNPN, CDR2 SVGIG (reference sequence). CDR3: CAWSAHRQIGGYTF. As DNA, the CDR3 is TGTGCCTGGAGTGCTCACCGACAAATTGGAGGCTACACCTTC.

The DNA of the CDR3 is TGCGCCAGCAGCTTGGATATAGCGGGAAGTCGGAATGAGCAGTTCTTC. It specifies CASSLDIAGSRNEQFF. The chain uses TRBV5-1 and TRBJ2-1, with 8 positions matching TRBD2. The germline gives CDR1 SGHRS, CDR2 YFSETQ. This CDR3 has 16 residues. V dropped 0 bases and J dropped 7; count of bases not matched to a gene: 9.

This clone has more than one count but fewer than ten. This chain joins TRBV7-9 and TRBJ2-7; 7 bases are shared with TRBD1. Germline trimming cut 1 base from V and 2 bases from J; bases unmatched to any gene: 8. The CDR3 runs 16 residues. CDR1 is SEHNR, CDR2 FQNEAQ, per germline (reference sequence). CDR3 coding DNA: TGTGCCAGCAGCTTAGTGACAGGGAGTGGGGCCTACGAGCAGTACTTC. This gives the protein CASSLVTGSGAYEQYF.

The chain combines TRBV5-6 with TRBJ2-7; either TRBD1 or TRBD2 may supply D (6 bases each). This CDR3 region has 16 residues. CDR1 is SGHDT, CDR2 YYEEEE, per germline. Between the trimmed V and J ends, which lost 4 bases and 0 bases, there was a span of 17 bases. Here the CDR3 DNA reads TGTGCCAGCAGCCGGAGAGGGGGGCAAAGCTCCTACGAGCAGTACTTC. It encodes CASSRRGGQSSYEQYF.

This clone was counted once. The chain combines TRBV9 with TRBJ2-1; D possibly corresponds to TRBD1 (6 bases). V was cut by 0 bases and J by 10 bases, with 17 bases left in between. CDR1 is SGDLS and CDR2 is YYNGEE in the germline V gene. The CDR3 totals 15 residues. The CDR3 spells CASSVAVGTSGEQFF. CDR3 nucleotide sequence: TGTGCCAGCAGCGTAGCCGTTGGGACATCTGGAGAGCAGTTCTTC.

This rearrangement joins TRBV5-8 to TRBJ2-3; 7 positions agree with TRBD2. This CDR3 contains 14 residues. CDR1 and CDR2 (germline): SGHTS, YDEGEE. The V gene end was trimmed by 5 bases and the J gene end by 0 bases; junction bases not matched to a gene: 3. CDR3 loop: CASRFSGSTDTQYF. For the CDR3, the DNA is TGTGCCAGCAGGTTTAGCGGGAGCACAGATACGCAGTATTTT.

The chain has TRBV30 and TRBJ1-2, with unresolved D. CDR3 size: 11 residues. Germline V CDR1 and CDR2: GTSNPN, SVGIG (reference sequence). V lost 0 bases and J lost 6, with 5 bases in between. CDR3 residues: CAWSVRDGYTF. CDR3 coding DNA: TGTGCCTGGAGTGTAAGGGATGGCTACACCTTC. Drawing the rest from reference TRBV30 and TRBJ1-2, the complete variable domain is SQTIHQWPATLVQPVGSPLSLECTVEGTSNPNLYWYRQAAGRGLQLLFYSVGIGQISSEVPQNLSASRPQDRQFILSSKKLLLSDSGFYLCAWSVRDGYTFGSGTRLTVV.

The chain couples TRBV12-3 or TRBV12-4 to TRBJ2-7, with D possibly matching TRBD2 (6 bases). This CDR3 contains 12 residues. V was clipped by 6 bases and J by 9 bases, with 15 bases between them. In DNA form, the CDR3 reads TGTGCCAGCAGCCCGGGACTCTCGGGGCAGTACTTC. It specifies CASSPGLSGQYF.

This clone was counted a single time. The chain employs TRBV18 and TRBJ1-1; tentative D call: TRBD1 (6 bases). The germline V gene encodes CDR1 KGHSH and CDR2 LQKENI. V was pared by 2 bases and J by 0 bases, with 10 bases between. The CDR3 loop spans 15 amino acids. The CDR3 coding sequence is TGTGCCAGCTCACCAGGACAGAACATGAACACTGAAGCTTTCTTT. This encodes CASSPGQNMNTEAFF.

The chain links TRBV7-9 to TRBJ2-7, with D possibly TRBD1 on 5 matching bases. The V gene's germline CDR1 is SEHNR and CDR2 FQNEAQ (reference sequence). The length of the CDR3 is 14 residues. Between the trimmed V and J ends, which lost 0 bases and 6 bases, there was a span of 12 bases. The CDR3 reads CASSLAVLGLEQYF. In DNA, the CDR3 is TGTGCCAGCAGCTTAGCTGTCTTGGGGCTCGAGCAGTACTTC.

This clone was seen just once. V gene TRBV6-6 combines with J gene TRBJ1-1; D is undetermined. This CDR3 contains 13 residues. V gave up 6 bases and J gave up 3 bases, with 11 bases separating them. Germline V gene data show CDR1 as MNHNY and CDR2 as SVGAGI (reference sequence). The CDR3 protein is CASSLRGYTEAFF. Written as DNA, the CDR3 is TGTGCCAGCAGCCTCCGGGGATACACTGAAGCTTTCTTT.

CDR3 protein: CARDTGGKGYTEAFF. The CDR3 DNA sequence: TGTGCCAGAGACACAGGGGGCAAGGGGTACACTGAAGCTTTCTTT. The chain links TRBV30 to TRBJ1-1; 9 bases align to TRBD1. Germline trimming cut 8 bases from V and 3 bases from J; bases unmatched to any gene: 13. The germline gives CDR1 GTSNPN, CDR2 SVGIG (reference sequence). This CDR3 spans 15 amino acids.

This clone appeared once. For the CDR3, the DNA is TGTGCCAGCAGCTCGACAGGGAGGGCTAACTATGGCTACACCTTC. Protein: CASSSTGRANYGYTF. The J gene is TRBJ1-2, the V gene TRBV7-9; 7 bases are a match to TRBD1. The CDR3 extends over 15 amino acids. V trimming: 4 bases; J trimming: 0 bases; junction bases outside the gene matches: 5. Germline V gene lookup returns CDR1 SEHNR and CDR2 FQNEAQ (reference sequence).

The chain is built from TRBV6-5 and TRBJ2-5; 7 positions match TRBD2. V shed 7 bases, J shed 0 bases, and the junction held 8 bases outside the gene matches. This CDR3 region has 15 residues. Germline V gene data show CDR1 as MNHEY and CDR2 as SVGAGI. The CDR3 DNA reads TGTGCCAGCATCGGGGCGGGGGATTACCAAGAGACCCAGTACTTC. Protein product: CASIGAGDYQETQYF.

J is TRBJ2-5 and V is TRBV6-5; D perhaps matches TRBD2 (5 bases). The germline gives CDR1 MNHEY, CDR2 SVGAGI. This CDR3 region has 14 residues. Trimming took 2 bases from V and 5 from J, leaving 12 bases between them. The chain's CDR3 is CASSYPGSEETQYF. CDR3 nucleotides: TGTGCCAGCAGTTACCCGGGATCAGAGGAGACCCAGTACTTC.

The chain combines TRBV7-9 with TRBJ2-1; D is unresolved. The CDR3 is made up of 18 amino acids. Trimming took off 5 bases at V and 2 bases at J, with 22 bases between the two ends. Germline assignment: CDR1 SEHNR and CDR2 FQNEAQ (reference sequence). CDR3 coding DNA: TGTGCCAGCAGCCATCCCGTTAGCCGGAGAGGAACCTACAATGAGCAGTTCTTC. The encoded protein is CASSHPVSRRGTYNEQFF.

The chain recombines TRBV7-3 with TRBJ1-2, with a tentative D call TRBD1 (5 bases). Looked up from germline, CDR1 is SGHTA and CDR2 is FQGTGA. This CDR3 has 13 residues. Between the trimmed V and J ends, which lost 2 bases and 7 bases, there was a span of 11 bases. CDR3 bases: TGTGCCAGCAGCTTAGGGGGGTTAGGTGGCTACACCTTC. This codes for CASSLGGLGGYTF.

The chain combines TRBV2 with TRBJ2-4; 11 nucleotides align to TRBD2. The germline V gene has CDR1 SNHLY and CDR2 FYNNEI. This CDR3 comprises 15 residues. V was clipped by 6 bases and J by 11 bases; unmatched bases: 12. CDR3 region: CASSPTSGNRGVQYF. In nucleotides, the CDR3 is TGTGCCAGCAGCCCGACTAGCGGGAATCGTGGCGTTCAGTACTTC.

The rearrangement joins TRBV29-1 to TRBJ1-1; TRBD1 matches at 7 bases. CDR3 length equals 13 residues. CDR1 is SQVTM and CDR2 is ANQGSEA in the germline V gene. V was pared by 3 bases and J by 1 base, with 2 bases of the junction left unmatched. The CDR3 here is CSVEGDRNTEAFF. The CDR3 DNA reads as TGCAGCGTTGAGGGGGACAGGAACACTGAAGCTTTCTTT.

The CDR3 spells CASSVNQGGSGNTIYF. CDR3 bases: TGTGCCAGCAGTGTCAACCAGGGTGGCTCTGGAAACACCATATATTTT. The chain uses TRBV28 and TRBJ1-3, with a weak D call TRBD1 (5 bases). This CDR3 region has 16 residues. V was pared by 5 bases and J by 0 bases, with 14 bases between. The germline V gene encodes CDR1 MDHEN and CDR2 SYDVKM.